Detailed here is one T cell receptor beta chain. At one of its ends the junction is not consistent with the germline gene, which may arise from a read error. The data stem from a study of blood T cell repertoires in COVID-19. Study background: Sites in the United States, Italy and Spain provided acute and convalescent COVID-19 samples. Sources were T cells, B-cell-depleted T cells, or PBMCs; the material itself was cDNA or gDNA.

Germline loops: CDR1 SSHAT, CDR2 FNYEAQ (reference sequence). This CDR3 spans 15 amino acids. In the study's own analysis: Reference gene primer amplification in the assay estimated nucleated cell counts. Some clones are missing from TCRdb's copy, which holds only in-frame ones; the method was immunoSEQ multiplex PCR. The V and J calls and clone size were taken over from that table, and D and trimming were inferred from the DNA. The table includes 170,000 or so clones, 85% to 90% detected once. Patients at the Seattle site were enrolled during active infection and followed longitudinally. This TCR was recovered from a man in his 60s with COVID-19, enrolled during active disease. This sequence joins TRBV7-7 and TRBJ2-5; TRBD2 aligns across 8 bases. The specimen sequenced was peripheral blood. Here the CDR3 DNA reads TGTGCTAGCAGCTTAGTTGGGCTAGCGGGAGAGACCCAGTACTTC. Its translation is CASSLVGLAGETQYF.